This TCR beta chain stems from a study of neurological immune-mediated disorders. CD4+ or CD8+ T cells at a count of about 1 million served as input for the sorted libraries. This clonotype was detected many times. The target antigen is unknown. The CDR3 is 16 residues long. Germline CDR1 and CDR2: GTSNPN and SVGIG (reference sequence). V was clipped by 1 base and J by 8 bases; unmatched bases: 12. The study's findings and limits: The absence of any CDR3 amino acid sequence shared by expanded clones across subjects suggests that repertoires were private in all groups.

In every sequencing run, more than 180 million TCR-beta sequences were generated from 15-18 subjects. TCRdb recomputed calls from the 5' RACE reads with MiXCR, one row per CDR3 protein. In the table there are around 41,000 distinct CDR3 sequences, about 15% of which are singletons. Source material: CD4+ T cells from blood. The chain employs TRBV30 and TRBJ1-4; the match to TRBD1 covers 8 bases. The TCR comes from a woman aged 55-70 years with HTLV-1-associated myelopathy (HAM/TSP). The CDR3 loop is CAWSASPGGLGEKLFF. CDR3 DNA: TGTGCCTGGAGTGCATCACCAGGGGGCTTGGGAGAAAAACTGTTTTTT.